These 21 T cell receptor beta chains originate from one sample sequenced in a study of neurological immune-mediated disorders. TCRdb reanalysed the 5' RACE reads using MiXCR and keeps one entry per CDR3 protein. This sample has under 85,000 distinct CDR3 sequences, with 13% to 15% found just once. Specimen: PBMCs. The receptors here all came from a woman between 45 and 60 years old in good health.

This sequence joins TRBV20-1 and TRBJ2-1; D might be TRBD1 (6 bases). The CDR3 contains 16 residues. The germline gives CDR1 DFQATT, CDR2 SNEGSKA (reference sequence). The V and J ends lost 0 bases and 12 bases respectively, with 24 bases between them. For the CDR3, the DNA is TGCAGTGCTAGAGATCGGAACTGGGGGCTTAGTTTTGGGCAGTTCTTC. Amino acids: CSARDRNWGLSFGQFF.

CDR3 in DNA: TGTGCCAGCAGCCCTCGGACTAGCGGGAGGTTCGTGAGTGGGGCCAACGTCCTGACTTTC. Its translation: CASSPRTSGRFVSGANVLTF. This chain joins TRBV28 and TRBJ2-6; 14 nucleotides line up with TRBD2. CDR3 size: 20 residues. The trim removed 6 bases at V and 3 bases at J, leaving 13 bases unmatched. Germline-derived CDR1 and CDR2 are MDHEN and SYDVKM.

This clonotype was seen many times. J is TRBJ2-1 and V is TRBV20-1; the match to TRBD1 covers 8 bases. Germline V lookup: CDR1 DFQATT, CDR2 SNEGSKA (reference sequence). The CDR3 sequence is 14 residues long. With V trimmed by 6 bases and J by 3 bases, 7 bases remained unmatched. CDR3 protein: CSASGTGGYNEQFF. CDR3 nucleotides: TGCAGTGCCTCGGGCACAGGGGGCTACAATGAGCAGTTCTTC.

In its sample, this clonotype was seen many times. The CDR3, as DNA: TGCAGCGTTGTCTTGATAGCCTGGGGGAATGAGCAGTTCTTC. It specifies CSVVLIAWGNEQFF. V gene TRBV29-1 combines with J gene TRBJ2-1; the D gene could be TRBD1 or TRBD2 (5 bases each). Between the trimmed V and J ends, which lost 4 bases and 7 bases, there was a span of 17 bases. This CDR3 spans 14 amino acids. Germline values: CDR1 SQVTM, CDR2 ANQGSEA.

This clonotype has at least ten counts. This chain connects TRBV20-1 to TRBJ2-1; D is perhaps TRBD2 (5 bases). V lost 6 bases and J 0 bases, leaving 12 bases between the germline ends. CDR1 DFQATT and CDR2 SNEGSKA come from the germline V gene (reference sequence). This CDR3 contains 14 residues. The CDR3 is CSAVGGSSYNEQFF. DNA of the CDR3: TGCAGTGCGGTTGGAGGAAGCTCCTACAATGAGCAGTTCTTC.

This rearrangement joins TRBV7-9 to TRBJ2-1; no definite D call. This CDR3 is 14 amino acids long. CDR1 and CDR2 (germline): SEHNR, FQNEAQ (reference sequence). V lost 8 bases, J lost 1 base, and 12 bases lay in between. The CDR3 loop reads CASLERGSYNEQFF. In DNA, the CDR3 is TGTGCCAGCTTAGAGAGAGGTTCCTACAATGAGCAGTTCTTC.

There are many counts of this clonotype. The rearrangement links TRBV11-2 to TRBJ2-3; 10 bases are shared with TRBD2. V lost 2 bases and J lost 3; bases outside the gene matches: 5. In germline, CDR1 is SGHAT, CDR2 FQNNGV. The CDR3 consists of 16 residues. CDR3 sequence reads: CASSLSPGLATDTQYF. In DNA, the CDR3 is TGTGCCAGCAGCTTATCACCGGGACTAGCGACAGATACGCAGTATTTT.

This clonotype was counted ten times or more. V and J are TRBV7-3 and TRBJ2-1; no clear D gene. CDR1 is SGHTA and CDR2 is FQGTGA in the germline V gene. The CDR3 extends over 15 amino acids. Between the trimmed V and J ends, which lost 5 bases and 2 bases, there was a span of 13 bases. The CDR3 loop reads CASSLNSGTYNEQFF. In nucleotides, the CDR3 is TGTGCCAGCAGCCTCAATTCGGGCACCTACAATGAGCAGTTCTTC.

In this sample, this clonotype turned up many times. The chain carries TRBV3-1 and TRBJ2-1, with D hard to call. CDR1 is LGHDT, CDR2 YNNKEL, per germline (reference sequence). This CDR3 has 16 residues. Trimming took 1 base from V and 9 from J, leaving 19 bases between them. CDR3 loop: CASSQAWTAPSVEQFF. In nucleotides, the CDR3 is TGTGCCAGCAGCCAAGCTTGGACCGCCCCGTCGGTTGAGCAGTTCTTC.

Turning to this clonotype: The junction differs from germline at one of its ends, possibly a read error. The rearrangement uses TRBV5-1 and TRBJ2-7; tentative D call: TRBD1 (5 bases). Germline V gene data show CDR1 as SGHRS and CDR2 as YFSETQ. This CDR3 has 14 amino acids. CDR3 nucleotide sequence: TGCGCCAGCAGCTTTGAACAGGCCGCCTACGAGCAATACTTC. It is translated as CASSFEQAAYEQYF.

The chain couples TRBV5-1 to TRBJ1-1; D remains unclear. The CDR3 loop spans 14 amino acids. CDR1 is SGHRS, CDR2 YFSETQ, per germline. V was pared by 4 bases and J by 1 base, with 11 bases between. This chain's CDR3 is CASSLLTPNTEAFF. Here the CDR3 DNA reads TGCGCCAGCAGCCTACTTACTCCGAACACTGAAGCTTTCTTT.

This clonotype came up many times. The CDR3 protein is CASSRGGQGRYGELFF. As DNA, the CDR3 is TGTGCCAGCAGCCGGGGGGGACAGGGACGTTACGGGGAGCTGTTTTTT. V gene TRBV3-1 combines with J gene TRBJ2-2; 9 bases line up with TRBD1. The trim removed 4 bases at V and 7 bases at J, leaving 10 bases unmatched. Germline V gives CDR1 LGHDT, CDR2 YNNKEL (reference sequence). This CDR3 is 16 amino acids long.

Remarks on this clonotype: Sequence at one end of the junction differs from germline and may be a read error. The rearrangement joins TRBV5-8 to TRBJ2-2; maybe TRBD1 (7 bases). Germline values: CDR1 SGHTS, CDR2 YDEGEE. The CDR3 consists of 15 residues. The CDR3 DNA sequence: TGTGTCAGCAGCTTTGACAGGGCGGGGCCCGTGGAGCTGTTTTTT. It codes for CVSSFDRAGPVELFF.

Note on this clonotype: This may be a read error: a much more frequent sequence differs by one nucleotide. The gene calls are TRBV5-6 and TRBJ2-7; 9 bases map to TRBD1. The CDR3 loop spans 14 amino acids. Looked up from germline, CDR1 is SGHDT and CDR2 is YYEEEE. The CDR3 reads CVSSYGTGSRVQYF. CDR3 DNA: TGTGTCAGCAGTTACGGGACAGGGAGCCGCGTGCAGTACTTC.

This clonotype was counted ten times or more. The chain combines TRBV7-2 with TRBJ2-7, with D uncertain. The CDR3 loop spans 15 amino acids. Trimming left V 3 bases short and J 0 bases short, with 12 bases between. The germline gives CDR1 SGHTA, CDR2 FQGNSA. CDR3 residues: CASSFSAWSSYEQYF. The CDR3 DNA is TGTGCCAGCAGCTTTAGTGCCTGGAGCTCCTACGAGCAGTACTTC.

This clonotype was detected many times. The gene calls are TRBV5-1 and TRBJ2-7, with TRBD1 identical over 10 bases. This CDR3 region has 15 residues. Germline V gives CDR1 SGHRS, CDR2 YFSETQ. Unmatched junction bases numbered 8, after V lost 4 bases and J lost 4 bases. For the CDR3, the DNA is TGCGCCAGCAGCCCCCAAGGGACAGGGGATTACGAGCAGTACTTC. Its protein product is CASSPQGTGDYEQYF.

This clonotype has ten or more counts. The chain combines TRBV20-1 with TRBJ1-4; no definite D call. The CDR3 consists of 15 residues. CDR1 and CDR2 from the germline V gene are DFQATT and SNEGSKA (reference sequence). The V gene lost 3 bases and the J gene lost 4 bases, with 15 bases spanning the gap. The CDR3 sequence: CSASTLGPLNEKLFF. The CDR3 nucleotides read TGCAGTGCTAGTACGCTCGGTCCCCTTAATGAAAAACTGTTTTTT.

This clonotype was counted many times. In DNA form, the CDR3 reads TGTGCCAGCAGCTTAGCGCGAGGTTTGGCGGGGGGCGCCCTCTCCTACAATGAGCAGTTCTTC. This sequence encodes CASSLARGLAGGALSYNEQFF. This chain joins TRBV7-8 and TRBJ2-1, with TRBD2 identical over 8 bases. The V gene's germline CDR1 is SGHVS and CDR2 FQNEAQ. V lost 0 bases to trimming and J lost 0 bases; unmatched junction nucleotides: 16. The CDR3 is made up of 21 amino acids.

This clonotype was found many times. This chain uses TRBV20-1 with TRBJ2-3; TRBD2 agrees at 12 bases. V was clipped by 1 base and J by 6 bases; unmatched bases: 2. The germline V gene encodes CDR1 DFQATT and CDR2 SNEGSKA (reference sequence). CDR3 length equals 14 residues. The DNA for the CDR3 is TGCAGTGCTAGAGGACTAGCGGGAGACGATACGCAGTATTTT. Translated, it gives CSARGLAGDDTQYF.

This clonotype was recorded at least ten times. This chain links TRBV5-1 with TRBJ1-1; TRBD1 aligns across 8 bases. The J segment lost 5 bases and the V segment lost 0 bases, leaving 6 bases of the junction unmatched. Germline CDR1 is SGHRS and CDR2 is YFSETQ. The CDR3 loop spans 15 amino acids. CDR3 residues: CASSLVGQGLTEAFF. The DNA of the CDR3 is TGCGCCAGCAGCTTGGTAGGACAGGGTTTAACTGAAGCTTTCTTT.

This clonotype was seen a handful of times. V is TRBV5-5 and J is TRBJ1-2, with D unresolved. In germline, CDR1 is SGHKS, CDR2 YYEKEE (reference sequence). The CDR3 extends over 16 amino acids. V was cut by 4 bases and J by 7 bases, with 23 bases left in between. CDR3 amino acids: CASSPVSAPGGFGYTF. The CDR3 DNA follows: TGTGCCAGCAGCCCAGTTAGCGCCCCCGGCGGCTTTGGCTACACCTTC.